Presented here are 12 T cell receptor beta chains from one specimen sequenced in a study of vaccination and CD4 T cells after COVID-19. Cultured CD4+ T cell DNA underwent sequencing with the Oncomine TCR Beta short-read assay. TCRdb itself ran the PCR reads through MiXCR, one entry per CDR3 protein. The table has around 26,000 distinct CDR3 sequences, approximately 40% seen once. Treatment indicated: approximately 10-day PBMC culture with coronavirus spike peptide pools or control peptides (ViraFEST assay). No antigen has been assigned to these receptors. The sequenced material came from CD4+ T cells from blood, cultured in vitro. The receptors were sampled from a human donor who had recovered from COVID-19.

The chain joins TRBV10-3 to TRBJ2-5, with 9 positions matching TRBD1. Per germline, CDR1 ENHRY and CDR2 SYGVKD. Losses at the gene ends were 6 bases for V and 3 bases for J; bases not matched to a gene: 5. The CDR3 covers 14 residues. This chain's CDR3 is CAISRDRVKETQYF. The CDR3 region has the DNA TGTGCCATCAGCAGGGACAGGGTAAAAGAGACCCAGTACTTC.

The rearrangement links TRBV24-1 to TRBJ2-2; D possibly corresponds to TRBD1 (6 bases). The CDR3 loop spans 16 amino acids. The germline V gene encodes CDR1 KGHDR and CDR2 SFDVKD. Trimming took off 4 bases at V and 1 base at J, with 12 bases between the two ends. The CDR3 protein is CATSDRQGKNTGELFF. As DNA, the CDR3 is TGTGCCACCAGTGACCGGCAGGGGAAGAACACCGGGGAGCTGTTTTTT.

The genes are TRBV12-3 or TRBV12-4 and TRBJ2-7; 8 bases are shared with TRBD1. CDR3 length: 15 amino acids. V lost 3 bases and J lost 7; bases outside the gene matches: 11. CDR3 amino acids: CASSLRGQVAGEQYF. The DNA of the CDR3 is TGTGCCAGCAGTTTGAGGGGACAGGTGGCCGGGGAGCAGTACTTC.

This sequence joins TRBV7-2 and TRBJ2-3; TRBD2 agrees at 10 bases. Losses at the gene ends were 2 bases for V and 4 bases for J; bases not matched to a gene: 9. In germline, CDR1 is SGHTA, CDR2 FQGNSA. The CDR3 is 17 amino acids. The CDR3, as DNA: TGTGCCAGCAGCTTACATAGCGGGGGGCGGAGCGCAGATACGCAGTATTTT. Protein: CASSLHSGGRSADTQYF.

This rearrangement joins TRBV12-3 or TRBV12-4 to TRBJ2-5; TRBD2 aligns across 7 bases. V lost 6 bases and J lost 2; bases outside the gene matches: 6. This CDR3 has 14 residues. The CDR3 nucleotides read TGTGCCAGCAGCCGGGACTATAGGCAAGAGACCCAGTACTTC. Translating it yields CASSRDYRQETQYF.

This clonotype was recorded a few times. This chain joins TRBV20-1 and TRBJ1-2; D possibly corresponds to TRBD1 (6 bases). Germline CDR1 is DFQATT and CDR2 is SNEGSKA (reference sequence). The CDR3 has 13 residues. With 8 bases removed from V and 1 base from J, the gap between germline ends came to 14 bases. This CDR3 is CSSRPQGNYGYTF. The DNA for the CDR3 is TGCAGTTCCAGACCACAGGGTAACTATGGCTACACCTTC.

The rearrangement uses TRBV6-2 or TRBV6-3 and TRBJ2-3; D gene unclear. V was trimmed by 7 bases and J by 2 bases, leaving 7 bases between them. The CDR3 totals 12 residues. Germline CDR1 and CDR2: MNHEY and SVGEGT. CDR3 sequence: CASTRPTDTQYF. The DNA of the CDR3 is TGTGCCAGCACCAGGCCCACAGATACGCAGTATTTT.

This clonotype was observed a few times. A read error may account for a junction end that differs from germline. The genes are TRBV20-1 and TRBJ2-5; D gene ambiguous. Looked up from germline, CDR1 is DFQATT and CDR2 is SNEGSKA (reference sequence). This CDR3 has 12 residues. The CDR3 bases are TGTTCGGCAGGCCCTTTCCAAGAGACCCAGTACTTC. It is translated as CSAGPFQETQYF.

The rearrangement links TRBV10-1 to TRBJ1-1; no firm D call. The V end was cut by 6 bases, the J end by 1 base, with 12 bases between. Germline values: CDR1 WNHNN, CDR2 SYGVQD (reference sequence). The CDR3 length is 14 residues. CDR3 in amino acids: CASRSSRPNTEAFF. Here the CDR3 DNA reads TGCGCCAGCAGGTCATCCCGCCCGAACACTGAAGCTTTCTTT.

The chain links TRBV7-2 to TRBJ1-5, with D possibly being TRBD1 (5 bases). The CDR3 sequence is 13 residues long. Germline V gene data show CDR1 as SGHTA and CDR2 as FQGNSA. V shed 5 bases and J shed 7 bases, with 12 bases lying between them. DNA for the CDR3: TGTGCCAGCAGCCCAGGGCAAGGACAGCCCCAGCATTTT. Encoded protein: CASSPGQGQPQHF.

The genes are TRBV11-2 and TRBJ1-2, with D uncertain. CDR3 size: 15 residues. Trimming left V 0 bases short and J 7 bases short, with 15 bases between. Germline CDR1 reads SGHAT; CDR2 reads FQNNGV. The CDR3 sequence: CASSLDPAVPSGYTF. Written as DNA, the CDR3 is TGTGCCAGCAGCTTAGATCCGGCAGTACCGTCTGGCTACACCTTC.

The rearrangement joins TRBV11-2 to TRBJ2-1, with D hard to call. Trimming cost V 6 bases and J 8 bases, with 17 bases left between them. The germline V gene has CDR1 SGHAT and CDR2 FQNNGV. The CDR3 is 14 amino acids. The CDR3 is CASSYRDRTHEQFF. The DNA for the CDR3 is TGTGCCAGCAGTTATAGAGACCGAACTCATGAGCAGTTCTTC.